This entry lists 9 T cell receptor beta chains sequenced from one sample in a study of blood T cell repertoires in COVID-19. The data were produced by immunoSEQ multiplex PCR, yet TCRdb's version contains in-frame clones alone and is incomplete. This sample has more than 95,000 clones; less than 90% occur once, and the top ten carry approximately 8%. Sample: peripheral blood. Receptors originate from a man between 65 and 80 years old who had recovered from COVID-19.

This sequence joins TRBV5-1 and TRBJ2-5; perhaps TRBD2 as D (6 bases). Trimming shortened V by 0 bases and J by 2 bases, and 17 bases separated the two germline ends. The CDR3 is made up of 17 amino acids. Germline CDR1 reads SGHRS; CDR2 reads YFSETQ. CDR3: CASSLGGRGSLQETQYF. The DNA for the CDR3 is TGCGCCAGCAGCTTGGGCGGGCGGGGCTCACTTCAAGAGACCCAGTACTTC.

The chain employs TRBV27 and TRBJ2-5; 9 bases match TRBD2. This CDR3 has 14 residues. CDR1 and CDR2 from the germline V gene are MNHEY and SMNVEV (reference sequence). The V and J ends lost 6 bases and 4 bases, in that order; junction bases with no gene match: 6. Here the CDR3 DNA reads TGTGCCAGCAGACTTGCGGGGGGGCTAGAGACCCAGTACTTC. Its translation: CASRLAGGLETQYF.

The rearrangement links TRBV5-1 to TRBJ2-5; 9 bases map to TRBD1. The junction had 6 bases not matched to a gene; V was cut back by 4 bases and J by 2 bases. The germline V gene encodes CDR1 SGHRS and CDR2 YFSETQ. The CDR3 consists of 15 residues. DNA for the CDR3: TGCGCCAGCAGCACCCCCGGGACAGGGCAAGAGACCCAGTACTTC. Residues: CASSTPGTGQETQYF. Complete variable domain (other parts from reference TRBV5-1 and TRBJ2-5): KAGVTQTPRYLIKTRGQQVTLSCSPISGHRSVSWYQQTPGQGLQFLFEYFSETQRNKGNFPGRFSGRQFSNSRSEMNVSTLELGDSALYLCASSTPGTGQETQYFGPGTRLLVL.

This clone was detected once. The CDR3 nucleotides read TGTGCCAGCAGCTTGGAAGGGGTAGGAAACACCATATATTTT. Translation gives CASSLEGVGNTIYF. The V and J genes are TRBV5-4 and TRBJ1-3, with D possibly matching TRBD1 (5 bases). V gave up 0 bases and J gave up 4 bases, with 8 bases separating them. The germline V gene encodes CDR1 SGHNT and CDR2 YYREEE (reference sequence). The CDR3 runs 14 residues.

The chain joins TRBV21-1 to TRBJ2-7; TRBD1, the table's D call, was not compared with the DNA. TRBV21-1 is recorded as a pseudogene. CDR3 length equals 20 residues. CDR3 nucleotides: TGTGCCAGCAGCACGTTTCAGGGTAGATCGCGAGGAAGGCCGTCCTACGAGCAGTACTTC. It encodes CASSTFQGRSRGRPSYEQYF.

This clone appeared a few times. V is TRBV11-2 and J is TRBJ2-3, with 8 bases identical to TRBD2. CDR3 length equals 17 residues. Germline CDR1 and CDR2: SGHAT and FQNNGV. V shed 6 bases and J 1 base; nucleotides not matched to a gene: 12. The CDR3 here is CASSFPFSGSGTDTQYF. Written as DNA, the CDR3 is TGTGCCAGCAGTTTTCCGTTCAGCGGGAGTGGCACAGATACGCAGTATTTT.

J is TRBJ1-2 and V is TRBV11-3; weak D call: TRBD1 (6 bases). This CDR3 has 15 residues. V lost 6 bases, J lost 2 bases, and 16 bases lay in between. Germline assignment: CDR1 SGHNT and CDR2 YENEEA. CDR3 loop: CASRFVSGQNYGYTF. The CDR3 nucleotides are TGTGCCAGCAGGTTCGTCTCAGGACAGAACTATGGCTACACCTTC.

J is TRBJ1-5 and V is TRBV5-5, with D uncertain. The CDR3 is 13 amino acids. Trimming shortened V by 0 bases and J by 4 bases, and 5 bases separated the two germline ends. Germline assignment: CDR1 SGHKS and CDR2 YYEKEE (reference sequence). CDR3 coding DNA: TGTGCCAGCAGCTTGGCTCCGAATCAGCCCCAGCATTTT. Protein: CASSLAPNQPQHF.

The chain uses TRBV5-1 and TRBJ2-1; D is perhaps TRBD1 (5 bases). This CDR3 is 15 amino acids long. V lost 4 bases to trimming and J lost 4 bases, with 15 bases between them. Germline CDR1 is SGHRS and CDR2 is YFSETQ. The DNA of the CDR3 is TGCGCCAGCAGCGATCAGGGTTGGGGTTACAATGAGCAGTTCTTC. Amino acid sequence: CASSDQGWGYNEQFF.